One sample yielded the 18 T cell receptor beta chains listed below, sequenced in a study of blood T cell repertoires in COVID-19. Only in-frame clones appear in the TCRdb table, and some are missing; sequencing was by immunoSEQ multiplex PCR. The data hold tens of thousands of clones, with 80% to 90% observed a single time. The sample was peripheral blood. The receptors come from an elderly woman with acute or convalescent COVID-19.

This clone was observed a few times. This sequence joins TRBV6-5 and TRBJ2-3; 9 bases line up with TRBD1. The ends lost 5 bases at V and 2 bases at J; junction bases unmatched: 5. The CDR3 loop spans 15 amino acids. CDR1 and CDR2 (germline): MNHEY, SVGAGI. DNA of the CDR3: TGTGCCAGCAGTCCGGGACAGGGAACCACAGATACGCAGTATTTT. It is translated as CASSPGQGTTDTQYF.

The chain links TRBV4-1 to TRBJ2-1; 7 positions match TRBD2. The germline V gene encodes CDR1 MGHRA and CDR2 YSYEKL. With 4 bases clipped from V and 4 bases from J, the junction kept 7 bases outside the gene matches. This CDR3 is 15 amino acids long. The chain's CDR3 is CASSRGLAVYNEQFF. DNA of the CDR3: TGCGCCAGCAGCCGAGGGCTAGCGGTTTACAATGAGCAGTTCTTC.

The CDR3 sequence: CASRKEEREVDTQYF. As DNA, the CDR3 is TGTGCCAGCCGCAAGGAGGAACGGGAGGTCGATACGCAGTATTTT. The chain is built from TRBV6-5 and TRBJ2-3; 7 bases agree with TRBD2. From germline, CDR1 is MNHEY and CDR2 SVGAGI. V shed 8 bases, J shed 6 bases, and the junction held 14 bases outside the gene matches. The CDR3 sequence is 15 residues long.

The sample holds a few counts of this clone. This chain links TRBV2 with TRBJ1-4; D uncertain. Germline-derived CDR1 and CDR2 are SNHLY and FYNNEI. This CDR3 is built from 15 residues. The germline V and J ends were trimmed by 2 bases and 3 bases, with 10 bases remaining between them. CDR3 in amino acids: CASSEQQQPNEKLFF. CDR3 coding DNA: TGTGCCAGCAGTGAACAACAGCAACCTAATGAAAAACTGTTTTTT. Full variable domain (missing parts from reference TRBV2 and TRBJ1-4): EPEVTQTPSHQVTQMGQEVILRCVPISNHLYFYWYRQILGQKVEFLVSFYNNEISEKSEIFDDQFSVERPDGSNFTLKIRSTKLEDSAMYFCASSEQQQPNEKLFFGSGTQLSVL.

The chain recombines TRBV25-1 with TRBJ1-6; D is possibly TRBD1 (5 bases). In germline, CDR1 is MGHDK, CDR2 SYGVNS. CDR3 length: 16 amino acids. Between the trimmed V and J ends, which lost 6 bases and 0 bases, there was a span of 12 bases. CDR3 DNA: TGTGCCAGCAGCCGCCGGGGGTTCTCCTATAATTCACCCCTCCACTTT. Protein sequence: CASSRRGFSYNSPLHF.

The J gene is TRBJ1-5, the V gene TRBV10-3; tentative D call: TRBD1 (5 bases). The V gene's germline CDR1 is ENHRY and CDR2 SYGVKD. V gave up 4 bases and J gave up 3 bases, with 13 bases separating them. The CDR3 runs to 15 residues. The CDR3 loop reads CAISVGEVNNQPQHF. CDR3 DNA: TGTGCCATCAGTGTGGGGGAGGTGAACAATCAGCCCCAGCATTTT.

On this clone itself: The junction shows a germline mismatch at one end, possibly a read error. The V and J genes are TRBV5-5 and TRBJ1-2; D possibly corresponds to TRBD1 (6 bases). This CDR3 contains 13 residues. Germline V gives CDR1 SGHKS, CDR2 YYEKEE (reference sequence). The chain's CDR3 is CASSFTGLMNFSF. The CDR3 DNA sequence: TGTGCCAGCAGCTTTACAGGGCTTATGAACTTCTCCTTC. The variable domain in full, with the rest retrieved from reference TRBV5-5 and TRBJ1-2, is DAGVTQSPTHLIKTRGQQVTLRCSPISGHKSVSWYQQVLGQGPQFIFQYYEKEERGRGNFPDRFSARQFPNYSSELNVNALLLGDSALYLCASSFTGLMNFSFGSGTRLTVV.

CDR3 in amino acids: CSVAGGNEQFF. The CDR3 coding sequence is TGCAGTGTTGCGGGTGGGAATGAGCAGTTCTTC. The V gene is TRBV20-1, the J gene TRBJ2-1; TRBD2 might be the D (5 bases). The length of the CDR3 is 11 residues. V lost 7 bases and J lost 7, with 11 bases in between. The germline V gene encodes CDR1 DFQATT and CDR2 SNEGSKA (reference sequence).

The rearrangement joins TRBV27 to TRBJ2-1; 10 nucleotides line up with TRBD1. Germline-derived CDR1 and CDR2 are MNHEY and SMNVEV (reference sequence). This CDR3 spans 13 amino acids. With 9 bases clipped from V and 2 bases from J, the junction kept 1 base outside the gene matches. The CDR3: CARGQGTYNEQFF. The DNA for the CDR3 is TGTGCCAGGGGACAGGGGACCTACAATGAGCAGTTCTTC.

The chain uses TRBV28 and TRBJ2-7; the match to TRBD1 covers 8 bases. CDR1 and CDR2 (germline): MDHEN, SYDVKM. The CDR3 has 14 amino acids. The J segment lost 2 bases and the V segment lost 10 bases, leaving 10 bases of the junction unmatched. This CDR3 reads CANNFRGLTYEQYF. CDR3 nucleotides: TGTGCCAACAACTTCAGGGGGCTCACCTACGAGCAGTACTTC.

The V call is TRBV28, the J call TRBJ2-2; 7 bases map to TRBD1. CDR1 and CDR2 from the germline V gene are MDHEN and SYDVKM. J was trimmed by 5 bases and V by 3 bases; bases with no gene match: 6. This CDR3 is 15 amino acids long. The CDR3 region is CASSFNRGRTGELFF. CDR3 nucleotide sequence: TGTGCCAGCAGTTTTAACAGGGGTCGTACCGGGGAGCTGTTTTTT.

The rearrangement uses TRBV2 and TRBJ2-7, with D possibly being TRBD2 (5 bases). V was cut by 6 bases and J by 6 bases, with 21 bases left in between. Germline V lookup: CDR1 SNHLY, CDR2 FYNNEI. The CDR3 is made up of 15 amino acids. The CDR3 DNA reads TGTGCCAGCAGCGAACAAACCACCCTGGCGGGCGAGCAGTACTTC. It encodes CASSEQTTLAGEQYF.

V usage is TRBV18 and J usage is TRBJ1-5; D is undetermined. Germline lookup yields CDR1 KGHSH and CDR2 LQKENI. V lost 2 bases and J lost 4, with 6 bases in between. The CDR3 covers 13 residues. CDR3 loop: CASSPSENQPQHF. CDR3 nucleotide sequence: TGTGCCAGCTCACCATCAGAAAATCAGCCCCAGCATTTT.

This chain links TRBV10-2 with TRBJ2-3, with unresolved D. Deletions cut 7 bases from V and 0 bases from J, with 11 bases between. The CDR3 runs to 14 residues. In germline, CDR1 is WSHSY, CDR2 SAAADI. CDR3 region: CASMNGGSTDTQYF. CDR3 nucleotides: TGCGCCAGCATGAATGGCGGTAGCACAGATACGCAGTATTTT.

This chain joins TRBV11-2 and TRBJ2-7; 7 bases line up with TRBD2. The CDR3 has 15 residues. V lost 5 bases to trimming and J lost 7 bases; unmatched junction nucleotides: 14. The germline V gene has CDR1 SGHAT and CDR2 FQNNGV. CDR3 region: CASSRGAAGSREQYF. The CDR3 DNA is TGTGCCAGCAGCCGGGGCGCAGCGGGGTCCAGGGAGCAGTACTTC.

This sequence joins TRBV28 and TRBJ1-1, with D tentatively TRBD1 (5 bases). Germline V CDR1 and CDR2: MDHEN, SYDVKM. V was shortened by 4 bases and J by 1 base, with 13 bases between the two germline ends. The CDR3 has 15 residues. The CDR3 loop is CASSSFPGSNTEAFF. As DNA, the CDR3 is TGTGCCAGCAGTTCGTTTCCAGGGTCGAACACTGAAGCTTTCTTT.

This CDR3 is CASSLQAPQWNEQFF. The CDR3 region has the DNA TGTGCCAGCAGCTTGCAGGCCCCCCAGTGGAATGAGCAGTTCTTC. The rearrangement uses TRBV5-5 and TRBJ2-1; D not resolved. CDR1 is SGHKS and CDR2 is YYEKEE in the germline V gene (reference sequence). The CDR3 runs to 15 residues. Trimming cost V 1 base and J 7 bases, with 15 bases left between them. Full variable domain (remainder filled in from reference TRBV5-5 and TRBJ2-1): DAGVTQSPTHLIKTRGQQVTLRCSPISGHKSVSWYQQVLGQGPQFIFQYYEKEERGRGNFPDRFSARQFPNYSSELNVNALLLGDSALYLCASSLQAPQWNEQFFGPGTRLTVL.

This sequence joins TRBV5-1 and TRBJ2-3; 9 bases map to TRBD2. Unmatched junction bases numbered 4, after V lost 0 bases and J lost 2 bases. The CDR3 spans 16 residues. Germline loops: CDR1 SGHRS, CDR2 YFSETQ. The DNA for the CDR3 is TGCGCCAGCAGCTTGGAGAAGCGGGGGGACACAGATACGCAGTATTTT. Its translation is CASSLEKRGDTDTQYF.